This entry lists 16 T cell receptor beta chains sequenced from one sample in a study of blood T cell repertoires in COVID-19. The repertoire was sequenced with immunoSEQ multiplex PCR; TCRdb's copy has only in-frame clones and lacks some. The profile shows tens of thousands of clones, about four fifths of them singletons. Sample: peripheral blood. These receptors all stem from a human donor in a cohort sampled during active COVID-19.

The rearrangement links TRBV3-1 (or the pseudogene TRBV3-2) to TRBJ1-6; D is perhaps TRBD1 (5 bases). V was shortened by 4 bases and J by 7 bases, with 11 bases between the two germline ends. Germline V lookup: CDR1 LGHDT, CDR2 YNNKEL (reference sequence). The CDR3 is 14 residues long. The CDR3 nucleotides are TGTGCCAGCAGCCCCCGACAGTCCAATTCACCCCTCCACTTT. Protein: CASSPRQSNSPLHF.

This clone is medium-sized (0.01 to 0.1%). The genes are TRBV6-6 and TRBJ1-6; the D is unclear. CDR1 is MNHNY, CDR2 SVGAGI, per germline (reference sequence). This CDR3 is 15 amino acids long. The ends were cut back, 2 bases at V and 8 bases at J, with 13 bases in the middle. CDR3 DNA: TGTGCCAGCAGTTACCTCAGGATTAAAGATTCACCCCTCCACTTT. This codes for CASSYLRIKDSPLHF.

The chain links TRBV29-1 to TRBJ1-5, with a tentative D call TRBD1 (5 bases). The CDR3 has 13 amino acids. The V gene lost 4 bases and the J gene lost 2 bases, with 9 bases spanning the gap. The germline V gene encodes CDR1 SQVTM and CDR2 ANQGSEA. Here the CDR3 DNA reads TGCAGCGTTGCAGGGTCGGGCAATCAGCCCCAGCATTTT. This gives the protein CSVAGSGNQPQHF.

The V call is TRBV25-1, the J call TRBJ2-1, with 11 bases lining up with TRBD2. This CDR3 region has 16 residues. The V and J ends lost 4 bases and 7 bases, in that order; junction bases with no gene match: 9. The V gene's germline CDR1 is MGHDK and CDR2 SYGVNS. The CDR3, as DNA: TGTGCCAGCAGTGGACTCCGACTAGCGGGAAGGAATGAGCAGTTCTTC. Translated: CASSGLRLAGRNEQFF.

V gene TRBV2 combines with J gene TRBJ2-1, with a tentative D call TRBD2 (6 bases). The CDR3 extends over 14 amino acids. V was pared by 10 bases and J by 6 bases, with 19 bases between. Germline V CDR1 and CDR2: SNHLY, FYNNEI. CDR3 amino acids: CAIWRDSQTNEQFF. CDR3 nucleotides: TGTGCCATATGGCGGGACTCCCAAACCAATGAGCAGTTCTTC.

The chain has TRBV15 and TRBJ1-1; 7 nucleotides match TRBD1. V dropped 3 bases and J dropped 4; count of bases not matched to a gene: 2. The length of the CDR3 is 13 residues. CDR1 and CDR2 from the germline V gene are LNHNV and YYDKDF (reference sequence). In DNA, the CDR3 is TGTGCCACCAGCAGGGACAGGTTCACTGAAGCTTTCTTT. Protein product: CATSRDRFTEAFF.

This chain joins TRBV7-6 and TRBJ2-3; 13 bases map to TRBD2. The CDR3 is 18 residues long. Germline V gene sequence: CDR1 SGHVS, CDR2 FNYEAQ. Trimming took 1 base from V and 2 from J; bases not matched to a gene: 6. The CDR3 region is CASSLGATSGRATDTQYF. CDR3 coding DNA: TGTGCCAGCAGCTTAGGAGCAACTAGCGGGAGGGCCACAGATACGCAGTATTTT.

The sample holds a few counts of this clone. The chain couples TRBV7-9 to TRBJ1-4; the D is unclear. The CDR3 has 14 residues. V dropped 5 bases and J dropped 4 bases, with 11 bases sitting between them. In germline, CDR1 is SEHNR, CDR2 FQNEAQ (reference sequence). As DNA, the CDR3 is TGTGCCAGCAGCCTAACGGGGTATAATGAAAAACTGTTTTTT. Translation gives CASSLTGYNEKLFF.

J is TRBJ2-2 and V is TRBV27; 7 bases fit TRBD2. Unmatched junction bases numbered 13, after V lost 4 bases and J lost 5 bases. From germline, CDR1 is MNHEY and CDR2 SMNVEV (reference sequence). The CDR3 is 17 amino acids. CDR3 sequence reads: CASSSPSLAGETGELFF. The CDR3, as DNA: TGTGCCAGCAGTTCCCCCTCCCTGGCGGGAGAAACCGGGGAGCTGTTTTTT.

The CDR3 nucleotides are TGTGCCAGCCTGACAGCGAACACTGAAGCTTTCTTT. Protein product: CASLTANTEAFF. The chain joins TRBV19 to TRBJ1-1; perhaps TRBD1 as D (5 bases). V lost 9 bases to trimming and J lost 1 base, with 9 bases between them. The germline V gene encodes CDR1 LNHDA and CDR2 SQIVND (reference sequence). This CDR3 has 12 amino acids.

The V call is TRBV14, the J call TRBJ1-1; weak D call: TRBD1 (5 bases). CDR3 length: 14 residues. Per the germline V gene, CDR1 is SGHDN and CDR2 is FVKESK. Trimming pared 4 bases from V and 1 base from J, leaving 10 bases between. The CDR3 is CASSLAGRNTEAFF. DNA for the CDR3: TGTGCCAGCAGCCTAGCGGGGCGGAACACTGAAGCTTTCTTT.

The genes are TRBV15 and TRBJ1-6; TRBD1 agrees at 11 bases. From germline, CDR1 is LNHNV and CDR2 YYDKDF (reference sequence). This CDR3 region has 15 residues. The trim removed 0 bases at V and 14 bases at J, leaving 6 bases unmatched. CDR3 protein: CATSRDGTGGRSLHF. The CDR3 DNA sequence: TGTGCCACCAGCAGAGACGGGACAGGGGGTCGGTCCCTCCACTTT.

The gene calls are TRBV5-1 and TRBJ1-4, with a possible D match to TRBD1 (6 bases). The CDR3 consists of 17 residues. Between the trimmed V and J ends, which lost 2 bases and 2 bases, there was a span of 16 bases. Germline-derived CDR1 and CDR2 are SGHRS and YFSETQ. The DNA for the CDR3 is TGCGCCAGCAGCTTTTCGAATACGACAGGCACTAATGAAAAACTGTTTTTT. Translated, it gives CASSFSNTTGTNEKLFF.

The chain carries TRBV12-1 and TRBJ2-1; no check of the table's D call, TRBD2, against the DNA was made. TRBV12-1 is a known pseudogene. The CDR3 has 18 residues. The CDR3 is CASSFRSGGPGAYNEQFF. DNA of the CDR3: TGTGCCAGCAGCTTTCGTTCGGGAGGGCCGGGGGCCTACAATGAGCAGTTCTTC.

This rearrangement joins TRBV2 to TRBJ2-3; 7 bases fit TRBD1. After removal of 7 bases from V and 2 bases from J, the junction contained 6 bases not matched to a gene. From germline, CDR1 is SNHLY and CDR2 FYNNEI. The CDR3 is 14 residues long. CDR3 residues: CASKIGTVTDTQYF. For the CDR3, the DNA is TGTGCCAGCAAGATCGGGACAGTCACAGATACGCAGTATTTT.

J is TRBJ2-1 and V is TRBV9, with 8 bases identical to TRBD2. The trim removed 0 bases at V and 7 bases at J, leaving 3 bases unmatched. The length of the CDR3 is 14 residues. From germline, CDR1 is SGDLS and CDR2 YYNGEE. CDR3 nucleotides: TGTGCCAGCAGCGTAGAACTAGCGGTGAATGAGCAGTTCTTC. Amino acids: CASSVELAVNEQFF. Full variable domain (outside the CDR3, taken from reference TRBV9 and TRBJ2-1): DSGVTQTPKHLITATGQRVTLRCSPRSGDLSVYWYQQSLDQGLQFLIQYYNGEERAKGNILERFSAQQFPDLHSELNLSSLELGDSALYFCASSVELAVNEQFFGPGTRLTVL.